This section outlines one T cell receptor beta chain sequence together with its context. The data were taken from a study of shared clonotypes between healthy human individuals. The CDR3 spans 16 residues. Germline CDR1 is LGHNA and CDR2 is YSLEER. The V gene lost 1 base and the J gene lost 0 bases, with 9 bases spanning the gap. The donors, healthy adults who were HIV-negative, had experienced no recent acute infections or vaccinations. The protocol was immunoSEQ multiplex PCR, while the TCRdb copy is restricted to in-frame clones and leaves out a portion. Among about 2 million clones listed, 85% to 95% were seen once.

The origin of this receptor is a man younger than 35 in good health. Sequencing was performed on naive CD4+ T cells sorted from blood. Subset noted: CD45RA+ positively selected. V gene TRBV4-3 combines with J gene TRBJ2-2, with D unresolved. The CDR3 DNA sequence: TGCGCCAGCAGCCAAGCTCGCGGCGCGAACACCGGGGAGCTGTTTTTT. As protein: CASSQARGANTGELFF.